Presented here are 7 T cell receptor beta chains from one specimen sequenced in a study of PD-1 blockade in classical Hodgkin lymphoma. Every one of the patients relapsed after autologous stem cell transplantation (brentuximab vedotin exposure was variable). TCRdb keeps only in-frame clones here, not all; method: immunoSEQ multiplex PCR. The table includes around 66,000 clones, 71% detected once. The source material was peripheral blood mononuclear cells (PBMCs), sampled before the second cycle of nivolumab. The receptors derive from a human donor with classical Hodgkin lymphoma.

CDR3 DNA sequence: TGCGCCAGCAGTTCCGATCCGGCGCGGGTTAATGAAAAACTGTTTTTT. Residues: CASSSDPARVNEKLFF. The chain uses TRBV5-1 and TRBJ1-4; D gene uncertain. The CDR3 length is 16 residues. Trimming stripped 5 bases from V and 4 bases from J, with 18 bases between. Germline lookup yields CDR1 SGHRS and CDR2 YFSETQ.

The genes are TRBV5-4 and TRBJ2-3; a weak D match, TRBD1 (5 bases). Germline CDR1 is SGHNT and CDR2 is YYREEE (reference sequence). Trimming removed 0 bases from V and 11 bases from J, with 7 bases in between. The CDR3 totals 11 residues. The CDR3 DNA sequence: TGTGCCAGCAGCTTGGGGGGCTTGCAGTATTTT. As protein: CASSLGGLQYF.

This rearrangement joins TRBV9 to TRBJ2-7, with TRBD1 matching 8 bases. Germline V gene sequence: CDR1 SGDLS, CDR2 YYNGEE. This CDR3 is 14 amino acids long. J gave up 6 bases and V 4 bases, and 9 bases lay outside the gene matches. The CDR3 sequence: CASSPGAGGREQYF. In nucleotides, the CDR3 is TGTGCCAGCAGCCCCGGGGCAGGGGGCCGCGAGCAGTACTTC.

The CDR3 here is CASSLAPDKTAYGYTF. The CDR3 DNA follows: TGCGCCAGCAGCTTGGCCCCCGACAAAACCGCTTATGGCTACACCTTC. The rearrangement uses TRBV5-1 and TRBJ1-2; no firm D call. Germline-derived CDR1 and CDR2 are SGHRS and YFSETQ. V was trimmed by 0 bases and J by 5 bases, leaving 17 bases between them. CDR3 length: 16 amino acids.

This clone was recorded a few times. The chain joins TRBV4-2 to TRBJ1-5; no reliable D call. Germline CDR1 is LGHNA and CDR2 is YNFKEQ. With 1 base removed from V and 0 bases from J, the gap between germline ends came to 10 bases. The CDR3 runs 16 residues. CDR3 amino acids: CASSQGSVDSNQPQHF. Written as DNA, the CDR3 is TGTGCCAGCAGCCAAGGGAGTGTGGATAGCAATCAGCCCCAGCATTTT.

This chain links TRBV19 with TRBJ1-5, with 7 bases fitting TRBD1. Per germline, CDR1 LNHDA and CDR2 SQIVND (reference sequence). This CDR3 is 15 amino acids long. V gave up 7 bases and J gave up 0 bases; unmatched junction bases: 6. As DNA, the CDR3 is TGTGCCAGTACCCCAGGGACAGCTAGCAATCAGCCCCAGCATTTT. It codes for CASTPGTASNQPQHF.

V usage is TRBV11-2 and J usage is TRBJ2-3, with 8 bases identical to TRBD1. This CDR3 comprises 17 residues. Germline CDR1 SGHAT, CDR2 FQNNGV. The junction had 10 bases not matched to a gene; V was cut back by 0 bases and J by 5 bases. This CDR3 is CASSLEYGRGRKDTQYF. CDR3 nucleotide sequence: TGTGCCAGCAGCTTAGAGTACGGCAGGGGGCGTAAAGATACGCAGTATTTT.